This T cell receptor (beta chain) was recorded in a study of patients and donors after allogeneic stem cell transplantation. In germline, CDR1 is SGHVS, CDR2 FQNEAQ. CDR3 length: 15 amino acids. With 2 bases clipped from V and 5 bases from J, the junction kept 7 bases outside the gene matches. TCRdb processed the RT-PCR reads anew with MiXCR; each CDR3 protein has one entry. The sample includes hundreds of thousands of distinct CDR3 sequences, roughly 17% of them seen just once. The sample was blood, either unsorted or a sorted T cell fraction (not recorded which). The source is a human donor who was either an allogeneic HSCT recipient or a stem cell or donor lymphocyte infusion donor (not recorded which). It is not recorded whose cells these are; they may come from a transplant donor. The chain joins TRBV7-8 to TRBJ2-7; 9 bases agree with TRBD1. DNA for the CDR3: TGTGCCAGCAGCTTATTACAGGGGGCGGTCGACGAGCAGTACTTC. Translation: CASSLLQGAVDEQYF.